This entry concerns a single T cell receptor (beta chain). Each CDR3 protein is one row after TCRdb ran MiXCR on the PCR reads. The sample has approximately 11,000 distinct CDR3 sequences; 22% are singletons. This sample is drawn from a study of immune characterization of retroperitoneal liposarcoma. The CDR3 runs 12 residues. Per the germline V gene, CDR1 is SGHTA and CDR2 is FQGNSA. Sequenced material: blood. This TCR was recovered from a female donor with retroperitoneal liposarcoma. The chain links TRBV7-2 to TRBJ2-1; possible D gene TRBD2, 6 bases. Matching the DNA end better, TRBJ2-7 makes the J call doubtful. The CDR3 nucleotides read TGTGCCAGCAGCTTGACGGGAGTTGGGCAGTACTTC. It specifies CASSLTGVGQYF.